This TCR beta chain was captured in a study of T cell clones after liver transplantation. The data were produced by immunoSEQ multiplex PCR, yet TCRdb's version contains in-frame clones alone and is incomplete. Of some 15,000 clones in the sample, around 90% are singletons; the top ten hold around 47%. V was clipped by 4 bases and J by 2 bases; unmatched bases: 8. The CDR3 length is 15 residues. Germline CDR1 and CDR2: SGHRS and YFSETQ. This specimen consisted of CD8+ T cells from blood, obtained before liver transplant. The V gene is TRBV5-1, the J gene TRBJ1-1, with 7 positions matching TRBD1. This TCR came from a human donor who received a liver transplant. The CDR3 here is CASSPRYRGNTEAFF. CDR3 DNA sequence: TGCGCCAGCAGCCCACGATACAGGGGAAACACTGAAGCTTTCTTT.